This is a list of T cell receptor beta chains from one sample in a study of blood T cell repertoires in COVID-19. Assay used: immunoSEQ multiplex PCR; TCRdb lists only in-frame clones, some missing. The sample holds roughly 290,000 clones, 87% seen once. Sequencing used peripheral blood. Every receptor here comes from a woman aged 45 to 65 who had recovered from COVID-19. Each CDR3 is given with its conserved first and last residue. Fields, in order: clone size, V gene, J gene, D gene, CDR3 DNA, CDR3 protein. The D gene is left open where the match is weak. Clone size is not always given. Where it is, it says once, few, many or a class for expanded clones.

few	TRBV5-5	TRBJ1-2	TRBD1	TGTGCCAGCAGCTACCGGGACAGGGCTTACTACACCTTC	CASSYRDRAYYTF
-	TRBV14	TRBJ2-1	-	TGTGCCAGCAGCCAAGTGAGGCCAGGGGCCGACAATGAGCAGTTCTTC	CASSQVRPGADNEQFF
-	TRBV30	TRBJ2-7	TRBD2	TGTGCCTGGAGGCTAGCGGGAGGGCCCTCCTACGAGCAGTACTTC	CAWRLAGGPSYEQYF
-	TRBV7-8	TRBJ1-2	-	TGTGCCAGCAGCTTAGCAGTCGGCCGGGGAGGCTACACCTTC	CASSLAVGRGGYTF
-	TRBV18	TRBJ1-5	TRBD1	TGTGCCAGCTCACTCGAGATAGGACAGGGTAGCAATCAGCCCCAGCATTTT	CASSLEIGQGSNQPQHF
-	TRBV7-9	TRBJ1-4	TRBD1	TGTGCCAGCAGCCGGGACAGGGGAGGGGAAAAACTGTTTTTT	CASSRDRGGEKLFF
-	TRBV19	TRBJ2-1	TRBD1	TGTGCCAGTAGTATAGGCGAGACAGGGACCTACAATGAGCAGTTCTTC	CASSIGETGTYNEQFF
-	TRBV5-8	TRBJ2-1	-	TGTGCCAGCAAGGGGTATATGGACAATGAGCAGTTCTTC	CASKGYMDNEQFF
-	TRBV30	TRBJ2-3	TRBD1	TGTGCCTTAGAGGGGGCAAGCACAGATACGCAGTATTTT	CALEGASTDTQYF
-	TRBV6-2/TRBV6-3	TRBJ1-1	-	TGTGCCAGCAGTGCCACCCCGGGTACTCAAGCTTTCTTT	CASSATPGTQAFF
-	TRBV5-6	TRBJ1-3	-	TGTGCCAGCAGCTTGGGGCCCGACTCTGGAAACACCATATATTTT	CASSLGPDSGNTIYF
-	TRBV30	TRBJ1-3	-	TGTGCCTGGAGTCGTCTTATGTCTGGAAACACCATATATTTT	CAWSRLMSGNTIYF
-	TRBV4-3	TRBJ2-1	TRBD2	TGCGCCAGCAGCCCAAACCCGGGACTAGCTTACGAGCAGTTCTTC	CASSPNPGLAYEQFF
-	TRBV28	TRBJ1-4	TRBD1	TGTGCCAGCAGTTTTAGGGCAGGGGGTGAAAAACTGTTTTTT	CASSFRAGGEKLFF
-	TRBV5-1	TRBJ1-3	-	TGCGCCAGCAGCTCGGGTGGCTCTGGAAACACCATATATTTT	CASSSGGSGNTIYF
-	TRBV5-4	TRBJ2-7	TRBD1	TGTGCCAGCAGCCCAGGACAGGGGGGCGAGCAGTACTTC	CASSPGQGGEQYF
-	TRBV4-3	TRBJ1-6	TRBD1	TGCGCCAGCAGCCAAGATCGAAGGGCAGGGGGTGCCAATTCACCCCTCCACTTT	CASSQDRRAGGANSPLHF
once	TRBV9	TRBJ1-6	-	TGTGCCAGCAGCTTTACCGGGACGGGGGATTCACCCCTCCACTTT	CASSFTGTGDSPLHF
-	TRBV29-1	TRBJ1-3	-	TGCAGCGTTCAGGGTCTGAACTCTGGAAACACCATATATTTT	CSVQGLNSGNTIYF
once	TRBV5-4	TRBJ1-2	-	TGTGCCAGCAGCTTGGACGCCGGGTTAGAGCATGGCTACACCTTC	CASSLDAGLEHGYTF
-	TRBV27	TRBJ1-5	-	TGTGCCAGCAGTTTTGATGGGCTGGGCAATCAGCCCCAGCATTTT	CASSFDGLGNQPQHF
few	TRBV2	TRBJ2-2	-	TGTGCCAGCAGTGTATTCGGGGAGCTGTTTTTT	CASSVFGELFF
-	TRBV28	TRBJ2-6	TRBD2	TGTGCCAGCAGTTTCAGGCGGGGGGGATCTGGGGCCAACGTCCTGACTTTC	CASSFRRGGSGANVLTF
few	TRBV5-8	TRBJ1-5	-	TGTGCCAGCAGCTTACGCGGGCGCAATCAGCCCCAGCATTTT	CASSLRGRNQPQHF
-	TRBV9	TRBJ2-3	TRBD2	TGTGCCAGCAGCGTAGGGGGTAGCGGGGGATCCATCGATACGCAGTATTTT	CASSVGGSGGSIDTQYF
-	TRBV6-5	TRBJ2-5	-	TGTGCCAGCAGTTACGGGGCAGCAGAGACCCAGTACTTC	CASSYGAAETQYF
many	TRBV4-1	TRBJ2-1	-	TGCGCCAGCAGCCAAGACGTTATGGGCAGCCTTGGGAGGTTCTTC	CASSQDVMGSLGRFF
few	TRBV10-3	TRBJ1-2	-	TGTGCCATCAGTGGGACAGCTCCGGGCTACACCTTC	CAISGTAPGYTF
-	TRBV5-6	TRBJ1-1	-	TGTGCCAGCAGCTTACGTGGCGGCAGGACAATGAACACTGAAGCTTTCTTT	CASSLRGGRTMNTEAFF
-	TRBV7-9	TRBJ2-5	TRBD1	TGTGCCAGCAGCTTCCAGGGGGCAAGCGAAGGGTCCCAGTACTTC	CASSFQGASEGSQYF
few	TRBV7-2	TRBJ1-4	-	TGTGCCAGCAGCTTAGGAGTTCAGGGAGGGCATGAAAAACTGTTTTTT	CASSLGVQGGHEKLFF
-	TRBV7-9	TRBJ2-1	-	TGTGCCAGCAGCTTAGGTCTGGCCAATGAGCAGTTCTTC	CASSLGLANEQFF
-	TRBV3-1/TRBV3-2	TRBJ2-7	TRBD2	TGTGCCAGCAGCTCCACGACTAGCGGGGGATTGGAGCAGTACTTC	CASSSTTSGGLEQYF
-	TRBV28	TRBJ1-6	-	TGTGCCAGCCGACGGGGGAATCCACCCCTCCACTTT	CASRRGNPPLHF